These 5 T cell receptor beta chains were sequenced from one sample in a study of blood T cell repertoires in COVID-19. Libraries were prepared by immunoSEQ multiplex PCR; TCRdb keeps only in-frame clonotypes and omits some of them. The repertoire holds under 200,000 clones, over 70% seen once, with 9.5% to 11% in the top ten. The sequenced sample consisted of PBMCs or T cells enriched from blood (not recorded which). The origin of the receptors is a man in his fifties who had recovered from COVID-19.

The chain combines TRBV29-1 with TRBJ2-1; 11 bases agree with TRBD1. There are 12 residues in the CDR3. Germline assignment: CDR1 SQVTM and CDR2 ANQGSEA. V shed 7 bases, J shed 6 bases, and the junction held 2 bases outside the gene matches. CDR3 sequence reads: CSAGTGGNEQFF. CDR3 DNA sequence: TGCAGCGCAGGGACAGGGGGCAATGAGCAGTTCTTC.

This clone was recorded only once. The chain has TRBV28 and TRBJ1-4, with D perhaps TRBD1 (6 bases). In germline, CDR1 is MDHEN, CDR2 SYDVKM. The CDR3 is made up of 16 amino acids. Trimming left V 5 bases short and J 4 bases short, with 17 bases between. The CDR3 nucleotides are TGTGCCAGCAGTACACCCCAGGGGCCAAATAATGAAAAACTGTTTTTT. It is translated as CASSTPQGPNNEKLFF.

The chain recombines TRBV10-1 with TRBJ2-1; D is ambiguous. Looked up from germline, CDR1 is WNHNN and CDR2 is SYGVQD (reference sequence). Trimming cost V 4 bases and J 1 base, with 8 bases left between them. The CDR3 length is 14 residues. CDR3 amino acids: CASSASLSYNEQFF. The CDR3 nucleotides read TGCGCCAGCAGTGCTTCGTTGTCCTACAATGAGCAGTTCTTC.

This chain uses TRBV3-1 (or the pseudogene TRBV3-2) with TRBJ2-5, with a tentative D call TRBD1 (6 bases). Trimming left V 0 bases short and J 0 bases short, with 14 bases between. The CDR3 length is 17 residues. CDR1 and CDR2 (germline): LGHDT, YNNKEL (reference sequence). The CDR3 sequence: CASSQDRPGHYQETQYF. CDR3 bases: TGTGCCAGCAGCCAAGATCGTCCGGGACACTACCAAGAGACCCAGTACTTC.

The V call is TRBV28, the J call TRBJ1-3; D ambiguous. CDR3 length equals 16 residues. The ends were cut back, 2 bases at V and 1 base at J, with 12 bases in the middle. The germline V gene has CDR1 MDHEN and CDR2 SYDVKM. The CDR3, as DNA: TGTGCCAGCAGTTTAGGCAAGTGGCAGTCTGGAAACACCATATATTTT. This sequence encodes CASSLGKWQSGNTIYF.